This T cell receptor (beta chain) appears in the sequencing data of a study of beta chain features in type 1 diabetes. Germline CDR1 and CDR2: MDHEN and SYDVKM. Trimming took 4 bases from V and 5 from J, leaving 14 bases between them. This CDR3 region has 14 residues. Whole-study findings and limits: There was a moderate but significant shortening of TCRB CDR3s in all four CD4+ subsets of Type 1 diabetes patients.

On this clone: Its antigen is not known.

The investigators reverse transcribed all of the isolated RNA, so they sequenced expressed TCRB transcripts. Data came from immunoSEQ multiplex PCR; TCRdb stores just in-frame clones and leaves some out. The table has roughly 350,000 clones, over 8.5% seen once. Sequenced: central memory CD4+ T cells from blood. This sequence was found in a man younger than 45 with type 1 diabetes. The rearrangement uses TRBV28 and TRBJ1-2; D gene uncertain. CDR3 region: CASSSADTTYGYTF. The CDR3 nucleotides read TGTGCCAGCAGTTCCGCCGACACAACTTATGGCTACACCTTC.